This paragraph covers one TCR beta chain sequence. Germline V gene lookup returns CDR1 MNHNY and CDR2 SVGAGI (reference sequence). V gave up 8 bases and J gave up 6 bases, with 8 bases separating them. This CDR3 comprises 11 residues. The data were taken from a study of blood T cell repertoires in COVID-19. Overall study: PBMCs, B-cell-depleted T cells, or T cells provided the cDNA or gDNA that made up the material.

Per the original data handling: Amplification of reference gene primers was used by the study to estimate nucleated cell counts. The protocol was immunoSEQ multiplex PCR, while the TCRdb copy is restricted to in-frame clones and leaves out a portion. V and J calls and clone size are those listed in that table; D and trimming were worked out from the DNA. The data show about 150,000 clones, roughly four fifths seen once. The J gene is TRBJ2-1, the V gene TRBV6-6; D is perhaps TRBD2 (5 bases). Sequencing used peripheral blood. The sequence derives from a man between 65 and 85 years old who had recovered from COVID-19. In DNA, the CDR3 is TGTGCCAGCGGAGGTTCCAATGAGCAGTTCTTC. Amino acids: CASGGSNEQFF.